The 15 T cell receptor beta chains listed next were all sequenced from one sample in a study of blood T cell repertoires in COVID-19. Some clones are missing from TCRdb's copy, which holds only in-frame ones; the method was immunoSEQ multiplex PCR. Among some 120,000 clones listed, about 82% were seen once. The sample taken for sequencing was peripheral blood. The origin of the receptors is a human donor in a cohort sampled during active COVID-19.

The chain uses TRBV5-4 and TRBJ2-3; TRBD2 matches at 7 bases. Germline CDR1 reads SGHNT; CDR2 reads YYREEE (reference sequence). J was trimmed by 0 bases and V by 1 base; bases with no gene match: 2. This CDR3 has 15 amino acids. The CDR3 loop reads CASSLKRDSTDTQYF. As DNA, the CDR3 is TGTGCCAGCAGCTTGAAGCGGGACAGCACAGATACGCAGTATTTT.

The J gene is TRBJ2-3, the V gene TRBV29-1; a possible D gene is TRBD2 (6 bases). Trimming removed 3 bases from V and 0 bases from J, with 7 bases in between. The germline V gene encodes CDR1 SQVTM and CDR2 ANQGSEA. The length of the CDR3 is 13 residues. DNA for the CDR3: TGCAGCGTTGAGGGGGGAAGCACAGATACGCAGTATTTT. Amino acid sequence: CSVEGGSTDTQYF.

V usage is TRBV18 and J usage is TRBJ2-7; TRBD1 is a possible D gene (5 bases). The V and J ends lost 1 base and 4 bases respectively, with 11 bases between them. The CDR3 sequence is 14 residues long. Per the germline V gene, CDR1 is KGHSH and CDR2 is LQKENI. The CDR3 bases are TGTGCCAGCTCACCACAAAAGGGGATTTACGAGCAGTACTTC. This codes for CASSPQKGIYEQYF.

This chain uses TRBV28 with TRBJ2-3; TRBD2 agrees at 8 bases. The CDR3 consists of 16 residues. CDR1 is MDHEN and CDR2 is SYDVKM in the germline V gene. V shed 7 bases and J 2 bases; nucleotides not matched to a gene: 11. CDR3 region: CASKPLSGAPTDTQYF. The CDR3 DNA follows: TGTGCCAGCAAGCCCCTTAGCGGGGCCCCCACAGATACGCAGTATTTT.

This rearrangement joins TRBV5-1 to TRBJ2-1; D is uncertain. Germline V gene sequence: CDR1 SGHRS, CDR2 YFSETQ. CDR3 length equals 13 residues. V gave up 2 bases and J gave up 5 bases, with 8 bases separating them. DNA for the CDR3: TGCGCCAGCAGCTTCGGCGGTAACAATGAGCAGTTCTTC. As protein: CASSFGGNNEQFF.

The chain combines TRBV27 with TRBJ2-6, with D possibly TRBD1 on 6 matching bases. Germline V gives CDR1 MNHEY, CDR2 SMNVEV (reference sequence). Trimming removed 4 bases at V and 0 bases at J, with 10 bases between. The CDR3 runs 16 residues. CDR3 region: CASSSLRGSGANVLTF. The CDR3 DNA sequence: TGTGCCAGCAGTTCACTCAGGGGCTCTGGGGCCAACGTCCTGACTTTC.

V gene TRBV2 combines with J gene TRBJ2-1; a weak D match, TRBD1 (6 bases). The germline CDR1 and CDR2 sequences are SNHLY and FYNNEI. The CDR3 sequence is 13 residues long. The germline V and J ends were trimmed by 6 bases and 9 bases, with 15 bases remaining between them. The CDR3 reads CASRGTGWGEQFF. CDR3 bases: TGTGCCAGCAGGGGAACAGGGTGGGGTGAGCAGTTCTTC.

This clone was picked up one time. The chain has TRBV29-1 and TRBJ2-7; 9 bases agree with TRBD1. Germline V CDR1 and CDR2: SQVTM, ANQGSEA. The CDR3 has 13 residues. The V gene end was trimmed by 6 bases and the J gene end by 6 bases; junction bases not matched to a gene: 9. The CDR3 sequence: CSVQHRGQSEQYF. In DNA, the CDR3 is TGCAGCGTCCAACACAGGGGGCAGAGCGAGCAGTACTTC.

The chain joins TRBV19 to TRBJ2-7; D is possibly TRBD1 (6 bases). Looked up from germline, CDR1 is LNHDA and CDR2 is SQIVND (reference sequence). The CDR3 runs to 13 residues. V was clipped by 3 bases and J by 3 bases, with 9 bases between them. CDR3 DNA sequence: TGTGCCAGTAGTATCTCGGACAGCTACGAGCAGTACTTC. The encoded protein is CASSISDSYEQYF.

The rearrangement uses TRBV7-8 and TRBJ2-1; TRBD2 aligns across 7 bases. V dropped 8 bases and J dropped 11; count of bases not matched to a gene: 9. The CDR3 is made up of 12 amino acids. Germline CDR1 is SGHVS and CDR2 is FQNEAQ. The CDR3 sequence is CASGLAAMKQFF. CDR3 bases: TGTGCCAGCGGGCTAGCGGCAATGAAGCAGTTCTTC. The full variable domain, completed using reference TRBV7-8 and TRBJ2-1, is GAGVSQSPRYKVAKRGQDVALRCDPISGHVSLFWYQQALGQGPEFLTYFQNEAQLDKSGLPSDRFFAERPEGSVSTLKIQRTQQEDSAVYLCASGLAAMKQFFGPGTRLTVL.

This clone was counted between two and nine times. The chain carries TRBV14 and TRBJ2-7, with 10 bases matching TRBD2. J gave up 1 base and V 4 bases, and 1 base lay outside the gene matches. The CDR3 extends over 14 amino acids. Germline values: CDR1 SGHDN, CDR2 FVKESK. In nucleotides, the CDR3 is TGTGCCAGCAGCCGACTAGCGGGTTCCTACGAGCAGTACTTC. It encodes CASSRLAGSYEQYF.

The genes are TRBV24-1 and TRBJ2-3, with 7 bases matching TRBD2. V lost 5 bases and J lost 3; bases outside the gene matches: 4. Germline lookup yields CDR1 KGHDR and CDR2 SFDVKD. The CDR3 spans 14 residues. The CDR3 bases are TGTGCCACCAGTGCGACCGGGGGGACAGATACGCAGTATTTT. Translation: CATSATGGTDTQYF.

The CDR3 coding sequence is TGTGCCAGCAGCCCAAGTCCAGCGGAAGGCTACACCTTC. Its protein is CASSPSPAEGYTF. The V and J genes are TRBV7-9 and TRBJ1-2; D gene uncertain. CDR3 length: 13 amino acids. Germline CDR1 reads SEHNR; CDR2 reads FQNEAQ (reference sequence). Between the trimmed V and J ends, which lost 5 bases and 8 bases, there was a span of 15 bases.

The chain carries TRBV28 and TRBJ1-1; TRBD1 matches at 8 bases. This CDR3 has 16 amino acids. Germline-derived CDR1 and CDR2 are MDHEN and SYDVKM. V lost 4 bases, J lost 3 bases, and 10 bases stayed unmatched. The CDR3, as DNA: TGTGCCAGCAGTTCCCAGGACAGGGCGGGGTACACTGAAGCTTTCTTT. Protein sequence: CASSSQDRAGYTEAFF.

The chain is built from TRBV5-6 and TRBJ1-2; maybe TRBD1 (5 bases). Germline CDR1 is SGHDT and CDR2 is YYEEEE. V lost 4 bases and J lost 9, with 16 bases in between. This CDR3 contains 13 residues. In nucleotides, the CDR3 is TGTGCCAGCAGCGTCACAGGTGGGATCAGCTACACCTTC. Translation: CASSVTGGISYTF.